Below are 24 T cell receptor beta chains sequenced from a single sample in a study of CD8 T cells in Susac syndrome. An input of about 0.5 to 1 ug of RNA was subjected to reverse transcription using random hexamers. Each CDR3 protein is one row after TCRdb ran MiXCR on the immunoSEQ multiplex PCR reads. Of 80,000 or so distinct CDR3 sequences detected, more than 85% appear once; the ten largest clones hold more than 0.5%. Material: CD4+ T cells from PBMCs. Every receptor here comes from a human donor with Susac syndrome.

The CDR3 protein is CASSPRTGGGNEQYF. CDR3 DNA: TGTGCCAGCAGCCCCCGGACAGGGGGCGGCAACGAGCAGTACTTC. V is TRBV11-2 and J is TRBJ2-7; 11 nucleotides line up with TRBD1. The J segment lost 5 bases and the V segment lost 5 bases, leaving 8 bases of the junction unmatched. The germline CDR1 and CDR2 sequences are SGHAT and FQNNGV. This CDR3 has 15 amino acids.

The chain uses TRBV4-2 and TRBJ2-7; 10 bases agree with TRBD1. With V trimmed by 4 bases and J by 3 bases, 9 bases remained unmatched. CDR1 is LGHNA, CDR2 YNFKEQ, per germline. CDR3 length: 16 residues. The chain's CDR3 is CASSPEGGQGLYEQYF. The CDR3 bases are TGTGCCAGCAGCCCCGAGGGGGGACAGGGGCTCTACGAGCAGTACTTC.

The sample holds one count of this clonotype. The genes are TRBV20-1 and TRBJ2-7; TRBD2 might be the D (5 bases). This CDR3 is 12 amino acids long. V lost 4 bases and J 2 bases, leaving 9 bases between the germline ends. Germline V gene lookup returns CDR1 DFQATT and CDR2 SNEGSKA (reference sequence). The CDR3 DNA reads TGCAGTGCTACAGCGGAGACCTACGAGCAGTACTTC. Translation: CSATAETYEQYF.

This chain connects TRBV5-1 to TRBJ1-1; 7 nucleotides agree with TRBD1. The CDR3 is made up of 15 amino acids. From germline, CDR1 is SGHRS and CDR2 YFSETQ. V shed 7 bases and J 3 bases; nucleotides not matched to a gene: 12. CDR3 loop: CASGGNGQAHTEAFF. The CDR3 DNA reads as TGCGCCAGCGGCGGGAACGGACAGGCGCACACTGAAGCTTTCTTT.

The V gene is TRBV7-9, the J gene TRBJ2-5, with D tentatively TRBD2 (6 bases). From germline, CDR1 is SEHNR and CDR2 FQNEAQ (reference sequence). CDR3 size: 16 residues. V shed 5 bases and J shed 0 bases, with 16 bases lying between them. DNA for the CDR3: TGTGCCAGCAGCCACCCGACGACTAGGGACCAAGAGACCCAGTACTTC. Its protein product is CASSHPTTRDQETQYF.

This rearrangement joins TRBV19 to TRBJ2-7, with 9 nucleotides matching TRBD1. The length of the CDR3 is 14 residues. J gave up 1 base and V 5 bases, and 3 bases lay outside the gene matches. CDR1 is LNHDA and CDR2 is SQIVND in the germline V gene (reference sequence). The CDR3 loop reads CASSRGQGSYEQYF. The CDR3 DNA is TGTGCCAGTAGTCGAGGACAGGGGTCCTACGAGCAGTACTTC.

This chain connects TRBV20-1 to TRBJ2-1; perhaps TRBD2 as D (5 bases). This CDR3 is built from 14 residues. Trimming pared 3 bases from V and 6 bases from J, leaving 15 bases between. CDR1 is DFQATT, CDR2 SNEGSKA, per germline (reference sequence). CDR3 sequence: CSASSVREINEQFF. The CDR3 nucleotides read TGCAGTGCTAGTTCCGTTAGGGAGATCAATGAGCAGTTCTTC.

CDR3 DNA sequence: TGTGCCAGCAGCCCCTCATTAGCCGATACGCAGTATTTT. This translates into CASSPSLADTQYF. The chain carries TRBV6-5 and TRBJ2-3; no clear D gene. The CDR3 extends over 13 amino acids. Trimming took off 6 bases at V and 6 bases at J, with 13 bases between the two ends. The V gene's germline CDR1 is MNHEY and CDR2 SVGAGI.

V and J are TRBV9 and TRBJ1-1; 8 bases align to TRBD1. The CDR3 extends over 14 amino acids. Losses at the gene ends were 4 bases for V and 5 bases for J; bases not matched to a gene: 7. Germline CDR1 SGDLS, CDR2 YYNGEE. In DNA, the CDR3 is TGTGCCAGCAGCAGGGCAGGGGGCGAAACTGAAGCTTTCTTT. Protein sequence: CASSRAGGETEAFF.

The chain joins TRBV7-9 to TRBJ2-5, with D possibly being TRBD1 (5 bases). The germline CDR1 and CDR2 sequences are SEHNR and FQNEAQ (reference sequence). Trimming stripped 5 bases from V and 6 bases from J, with 19 bases between. This CDR3 comprises 15 residues. CDR3 in DNA: TGTGCCAGCAGCCACGAATTAGGGGTAGGGAAGACCCAGTACTTC. Protein product: CASSHELGVGKTQYF. Full variable domain (remainder filled in from reference TRBV7-9 and TRBJ2-5): DTGVSQNPRHKITKRGQNVTFRCDPISEHNRLYWYRQTLGQGPEFLTYFQNEAQLEKSRLLSDRFSAERPKGSFSTLEIQRTEQGDSAMYLCASSHELGVGKTQYFGPGTRLLVL.

The genes are TRBV4-1 and TRBJ2-1; 12 bases fit TRBD2. From germline, CDR1 is MGHRA and CDR2 YSYEKL. The CDR3 runs to 17 residues. Unmatched junction bases numbered 6, after V lost 4 bases and J lost 2 bases. CDR3 loop: CASSRGGLAGAYNEQFF. In DNA, the CDR3 is TGCGCCAGCAGCCGAGGGGGACTAGCGGGTGCCTACAATGAGCAGTTCTTC.

V is TRBV5-1 and J is TRBJ2-1; TRBD1 might be the D (5 bases). The CDR3 extends over 14 amino acids. The V end was cut by 0 bases, the J end by 6 bases, with 10 bases between. Germline lookup yields CDR1 SGHRS and CDR2 YFSETQ. CDR3 DNA sequence: TGCGCCAGCAGCTTGGCCGCAGGGATCAATGAGCAGTTCTTC. It codes for CASSLAAGINEQFF.

This chain joins TRBV9 and TRBJ2-7, with a tentative D call TRBD1 (6 bases). This CDR3 region has 15 residues. Germline V gene data show CDR1 as SGDLS and CDR2 as YYNGEE. V lost 0 bases and J lost 3, with 13 bases in between. The CDR3 loop is CASSVDWDTYYEQYF. DNA of the CDR3: TGTGCCAGCAGCGTAGATTGGGACACCTACTACGAGCAGTACTTC.

The chain uses TRBV7-9 and TRBJ2-3, with D possibly TRBD1 on 6 matching bases. The CDR3 runs 14 residues. Trimming stripped 5 bases from V and 0 bases from J, with 9 bases between. Germline V gene lookup returns CDR1 SEHNR and CDR2 FQNEAQ (reference sequence). CDR3 DNA sequence: TGTGCCAGCAGCCCCAGGGGCAGCACAGATACGCAGTATTTT. Translation gives CASSPRGSTDTQYF.

The chain employs TRBV18 and TRBJ2-7, with no clear D. The CDR3 consists of 14 residues. Germline V gene sequence: CDR1 KGHSH, CDR2 LQKENI. V was cut by 2 bases and J by 0 bases, with 8 bases left in between. The CDR3 nucleotides are TGTGCCAGCTCACCATCTGGCGGCTCCTACGAGCAGTACTTC. Translated: CASSPSGGSYEQYF.

The J gene is TRBJ2-1, the V gene TRBV7-6, with 8 bases matching TRBD2. After removal of 5 bases from V and 0 bases from J, the junction contained 6 bases not matched to a gene. The CDR3 has 16 amino acids. CDR1 SGHVS and CDR2 FNYEAQ come from the germline V gene. The CDR3 spells CASSPMRGDSYNEQFF. The CDR3 bases are TGTGCCAGCAGCCCCATGCGGGGGGACTCCTACAATGAGCAGTTCTTC.

This sequence joins TRBV27 and TRBJ2-1; the match to TRBD1 covers 9 bases. V dropped 5 bases and J dropped 5; count of bases not matched to a gene: 19. Germline lookup yields CDR1 MNHEY and CDR2 SMNVEV (reference sequence). The CDR3 extends over 19 amino acids. CDR3 amino acids: CASSPDRGDFRLQDNEQFF. Here the CDR3 DNA reads TGTGCCAGCAGTCCTGACAGGGGGGATTTCCGCCTACAGGACAATGAGCAGTTCTTC.

The chain combines TRBV29-1 with TRBJ1-2; D is undetermined. CDR1 and CDR2 from the germline V gene are SQVTM and ANQGSEA. CDR3 size: 11 residues. The V gene lost 5 bases and the J gene lost 0 bases, with 4 bases spanning the gap. CDR3 DNA sequence: TGCAGCGTTTGGGCTAACTATGGCTACACCTTC. The encoded protein is CSVWANYGYTF. The whole variable domain, remainder taken from reference TRBV29-1 and TRBJ1-2, is SAVISQKPSRDICQRGTSLTIQCQVDSQVTMMFWYRQQPGQSLTLIATANQGSEATYESGFVIDKFPISRPNLTFSTLTVSNMSPEDSSIYLCSVWANYGYTFGSGTRLTVV.

V gene TRBV12-3 or TRBV12-4 combines with J gene TRBJ1-2; D gene uncertain. The length of the CDR3 is 14 residues. V was pared by 2 bases and J by 5 bases, with 12 bases between. The CDR3 here is CASSLSGIRYGYTF. CDR3 nucleotides: TGTGCCAGCAGTTTATCGGGGATACGGTATGGCTACACCTTC.

CDR3 protein: CASSPAGEYEQYF. The CDR3 nucleotides read TGCGCCAGCTCCCCCGCAGGGGAATACGAGCAGTACTTC. This chain joins TRBV5-1 and TRBJ2-7, with D possibly being TRBD1 (6 bases). Trimming took 7 bases from V and 4 from J, leaving 15 bases between them. CDR1 is SGHRS, CDR2 YFSETQ, per germline. The CDR3 contains 13 residues.

The V and J genes are TRBV12-3 or TRBV12-4 and TRBJ2-5, with unresolved D. CDR3 size: 14 residues. Deletions cut 5 bases from V and 5 bases from J, with 15 bases between. The CDR3 coding sequence is TGTGCCAGCAGTCCCCGCGGTCTCGGGGAGACCCAGTACTTC. Protein: CASSPRGLGETQYF.

This chain connects TRBV9 to TRBJ2-1; 8 bases are shared with TRBD2. The CDR3 runs to 16 residues. Germline assignment: CDR1 SGDLS and CDR2 YYNGEE. V gave up 4 bases and J gave up 4 bases; unmatched junction bases: 10. CDR3 loop: CASSPPGLVGYNEQFF. The DNA of the CDR3 is TGTGCCAGCAGCCCTCCGGGACTAGTGGGGTACAATGAGCAGTTCTTC.

CDR3 sequence reads: CSVETKVTQYF. The CDR3 DNA is TGCAGCGTTGAGACTAAGGTTACGCAGTATTTT. This chain joins TRBV29-1 and TRBJ2-3; D possibly corresponds to TRBD2 (5 bases). Trimming cost V 3 bases and J 8 bases, with 9 bases left between them. Per germline, CDR1 SQVTM and CDR2 ANQGSEA. This CDR3 region has 11 residues.

The chain uses TRBV27 and TRBJ1-1; D might be TRBD1 (5 bases). The CDR3 loop spans 14 amino acids. CDR1 and CDR2 from the germline V gene are MNHEY and SMNVEV (reference sequence). The germline V and J ends were trimmed by 4 bases and 0 bases, with 9 bases remaining between them. The DNA of the CDR3 is TGTGCCAGCAGTTATAGGGGCATGAACACTGAAGCTTTCTTT. Protein sequence: CASSYRGMNTEAFF.